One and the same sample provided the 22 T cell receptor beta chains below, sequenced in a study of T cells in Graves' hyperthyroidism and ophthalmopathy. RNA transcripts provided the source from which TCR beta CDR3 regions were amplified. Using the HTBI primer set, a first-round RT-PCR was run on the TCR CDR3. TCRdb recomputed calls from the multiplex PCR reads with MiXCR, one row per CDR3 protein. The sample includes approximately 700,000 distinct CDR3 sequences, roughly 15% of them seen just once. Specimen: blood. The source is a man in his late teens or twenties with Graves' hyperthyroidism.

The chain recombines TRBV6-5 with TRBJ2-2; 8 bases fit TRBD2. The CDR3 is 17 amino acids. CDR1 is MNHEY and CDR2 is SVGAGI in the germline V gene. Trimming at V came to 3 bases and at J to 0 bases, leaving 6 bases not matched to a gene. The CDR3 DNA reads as TGTGCCAGCAGTTATTCACTAGCGGAGGCGAACACCGGGGAGCTGTTTTTT. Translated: CASSYSLAEANTGELFF.

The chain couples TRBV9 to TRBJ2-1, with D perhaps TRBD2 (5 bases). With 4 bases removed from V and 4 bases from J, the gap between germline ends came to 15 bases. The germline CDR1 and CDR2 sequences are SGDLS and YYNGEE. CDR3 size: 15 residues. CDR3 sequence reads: CASSITGSQYNEQFF. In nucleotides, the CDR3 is TGTGCCAGCAGCATCACGGGATCCCAATACAATGAGCAGTTCTTC.

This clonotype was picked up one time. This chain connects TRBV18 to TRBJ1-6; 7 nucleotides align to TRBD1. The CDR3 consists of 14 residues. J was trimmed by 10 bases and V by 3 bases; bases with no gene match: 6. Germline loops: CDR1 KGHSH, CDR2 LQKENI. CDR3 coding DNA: TGTGCCAGCTCACCTCGACAGGGAGTATCACCCCTCCACTTT. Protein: CASSPRQGVSPLHF. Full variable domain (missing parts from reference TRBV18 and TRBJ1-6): NAGVMQNPRHLVRRRGQEARLRCSPMKGHSHVYWYRQLPEEGLKFMVYLQKENIIDESGMPKERFSAEFPKEGPSILRIQQVVRGDSAAYFCASSPRQGVSPLHFGNGTRLTVT.

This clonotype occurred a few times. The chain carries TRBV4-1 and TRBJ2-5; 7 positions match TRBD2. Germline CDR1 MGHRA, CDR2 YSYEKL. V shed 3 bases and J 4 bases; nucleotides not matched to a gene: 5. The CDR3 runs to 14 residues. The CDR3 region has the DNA TGCGCCAGCAGCCAGACTAGCTTGTCAGAGACCCAGTACTTC. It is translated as CASSQTSLSETQYF.

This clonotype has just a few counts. CDR3 sequence reads: CASSRAGGPGNEQFF. CDR3 nucleotide sequence: TGTGCCAGCAGCCGAGCGGGAGGGCCAGGCAATGAGCAGTTCTTC. This chain uses TRBV3-1 with TRBJ2-1, with 10 bases identical to TRBD2. CDR1 is LGHDT, CDR2 YNNKEL, per germline (reference sequence). The V and J ends lost 4 bases and 6 bases, in that order; junction bases with no gene match: 6. The CDR3 extends over 15 amino acids.

CDR3: CAWSHQGSNQPQHF. The DNA of the CDR3 is TGTGCCTGGAGCCATCAGGGATCAAATCAGCCCCAGCATTTT. V gene TRBV30 combines with J gene TRBJ1-5, with a possible D match to TRBD1 (5 bases). The V and J ends lost 3 bases and 4 bases respectively, with 13 bases between them. Germline assignment: CDR1 GTSNPN and CDR2 SVGIG (reference sequence). The CDR3 runs to 14 residues.

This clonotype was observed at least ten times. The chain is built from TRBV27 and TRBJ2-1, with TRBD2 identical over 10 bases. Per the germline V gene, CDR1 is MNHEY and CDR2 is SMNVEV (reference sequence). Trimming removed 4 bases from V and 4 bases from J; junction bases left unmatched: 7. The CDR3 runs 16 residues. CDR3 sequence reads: CASSSMTSGPYNEQFF. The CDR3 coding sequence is TGTGCCAGCAGTTCTATGACTAGCGGGCCTTACAATGAGCAGTTCTTC.

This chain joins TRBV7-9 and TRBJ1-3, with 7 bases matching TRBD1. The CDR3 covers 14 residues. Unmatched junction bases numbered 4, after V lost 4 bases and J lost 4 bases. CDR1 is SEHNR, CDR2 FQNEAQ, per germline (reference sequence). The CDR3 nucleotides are TGTGCCAGCAGCTCACAGGGGTTCGGAAACACCATATATTTT. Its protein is CASSSQGFGNTIYF.

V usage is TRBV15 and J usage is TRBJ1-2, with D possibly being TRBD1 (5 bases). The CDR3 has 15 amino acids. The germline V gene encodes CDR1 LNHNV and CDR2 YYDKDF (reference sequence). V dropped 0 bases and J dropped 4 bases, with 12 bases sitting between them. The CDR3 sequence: CATSRDRDGLYGYTF. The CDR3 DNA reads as TGTGCCACCAGCAGAGATAGGGACGGGCTCTATGGCTACACCTTC.

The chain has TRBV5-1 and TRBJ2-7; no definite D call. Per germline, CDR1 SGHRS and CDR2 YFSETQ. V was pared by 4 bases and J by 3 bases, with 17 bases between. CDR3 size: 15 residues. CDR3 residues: CASSPGANGRYEQYF. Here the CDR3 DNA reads TGCGCCAGCAGCCCGGGTGCGAACGGCCGCTACGAGCAGTACTTC.

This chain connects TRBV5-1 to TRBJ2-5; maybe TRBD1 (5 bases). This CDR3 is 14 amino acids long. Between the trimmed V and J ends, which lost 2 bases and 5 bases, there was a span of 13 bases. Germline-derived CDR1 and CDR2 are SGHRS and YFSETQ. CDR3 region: CASSLVADTETQYF. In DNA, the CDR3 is TGCGCCAGCAGCTTAGTCGCGGACACGGAGACCCAGTACTTC.

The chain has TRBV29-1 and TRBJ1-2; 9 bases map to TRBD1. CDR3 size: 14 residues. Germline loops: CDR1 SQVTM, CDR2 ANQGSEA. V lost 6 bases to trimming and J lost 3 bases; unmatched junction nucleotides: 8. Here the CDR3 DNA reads TGCAGCGTACCAACTACAGGGGGCGACTATGGCTACACCTTC. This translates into CSVPTTGGDYGYTF.

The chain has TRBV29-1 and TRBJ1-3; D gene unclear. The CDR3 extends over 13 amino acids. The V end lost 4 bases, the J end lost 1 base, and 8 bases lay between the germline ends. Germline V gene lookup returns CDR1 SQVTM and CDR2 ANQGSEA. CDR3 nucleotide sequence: TGCAGCGTTGGGCACGGGTCTGGAAACACCATATATTTT. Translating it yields CSVGHGSGNTIYF.

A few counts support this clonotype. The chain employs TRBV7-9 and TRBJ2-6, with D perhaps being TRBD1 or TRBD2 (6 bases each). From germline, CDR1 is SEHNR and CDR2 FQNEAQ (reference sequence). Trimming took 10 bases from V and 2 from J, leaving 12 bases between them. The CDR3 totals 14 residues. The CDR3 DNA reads TGTGCCACCCCCGGGGGCACTGGGGCCAACGTCCTGACTTTC. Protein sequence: CATPGGTGANVLTF.

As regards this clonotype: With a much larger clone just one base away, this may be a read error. The CDR3 region has the DNA TGTGCTAGTGGTTTGGAGACACTAAGCACAGATACGCAGTATTTT. Protein sequence: CASGLETLSTDTQYF. The chain uses TRBV12-5 and TRBJ2-3, with unresolved D. The CDR3 sequence is 15 residues long. The germline V gene encodes CDR1 LGHNT and CDR2 FRNRAP. Trimming took 1 base from V and 0 from J, leaving 8 bases between them.

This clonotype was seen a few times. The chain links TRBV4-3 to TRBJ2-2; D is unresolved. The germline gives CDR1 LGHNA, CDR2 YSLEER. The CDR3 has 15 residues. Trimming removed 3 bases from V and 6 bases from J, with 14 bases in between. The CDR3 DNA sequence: TGCGCCAGCAGCCAGGAGACAAGTTGGTCCGGGGAGCTGTTTTTT. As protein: CASSQETSWSGELFF.

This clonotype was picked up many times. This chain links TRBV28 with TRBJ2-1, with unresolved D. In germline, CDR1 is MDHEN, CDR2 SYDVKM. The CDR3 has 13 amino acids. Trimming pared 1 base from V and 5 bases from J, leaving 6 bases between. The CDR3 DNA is TGTGCCAGCAGTTTATTCAAGCACAATGAGCAGTTCTTC. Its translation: CASSLFKHNEQFF.

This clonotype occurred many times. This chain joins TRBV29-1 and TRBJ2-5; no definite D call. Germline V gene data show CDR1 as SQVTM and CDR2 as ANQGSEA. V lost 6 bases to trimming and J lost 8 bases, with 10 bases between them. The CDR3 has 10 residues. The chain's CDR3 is CSVRVATQYF. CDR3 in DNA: TGCAGCGTCAGAGTAGCCACCCAGTACTTC.

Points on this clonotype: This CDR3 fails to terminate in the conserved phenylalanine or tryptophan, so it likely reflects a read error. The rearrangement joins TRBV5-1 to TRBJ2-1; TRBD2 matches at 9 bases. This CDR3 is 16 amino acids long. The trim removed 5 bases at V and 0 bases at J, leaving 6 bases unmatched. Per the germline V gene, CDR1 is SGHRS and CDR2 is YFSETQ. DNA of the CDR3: TGCGCCAGCAGTCCCCTAGCGGGGAGCTCCTACAATGAGCAGTTCTAC. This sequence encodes CASSPLAGSSYNEQFY.

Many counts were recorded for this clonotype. DNA of the CDR3: TGTGCCAGCAGTTTGGAGGGGTTGGCTGGAAACACCATATATTTT. Its protein is CASSLEGLAGNTIYF. The rearrangement links TRBV28 to TRBJ1-3; the D gene is possibly TRBD1 (5 bases). The CDR3 extends over 15 amino acids. Trimming shortened V by 3 bases and J by 2 bases, and 11 bases separated the two germline ends. Germline V gene sequence: CDR1 MDHEN, CDR2 SYDVKM.

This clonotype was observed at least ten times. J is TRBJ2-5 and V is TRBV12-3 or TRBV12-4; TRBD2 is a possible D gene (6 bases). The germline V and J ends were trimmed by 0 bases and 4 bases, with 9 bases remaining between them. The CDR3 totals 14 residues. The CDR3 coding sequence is TGTGCCAGCAGTTTAGCGGGACTTGCAGAGACCCAGTACTTC. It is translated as CASSLAGLAETQYF.

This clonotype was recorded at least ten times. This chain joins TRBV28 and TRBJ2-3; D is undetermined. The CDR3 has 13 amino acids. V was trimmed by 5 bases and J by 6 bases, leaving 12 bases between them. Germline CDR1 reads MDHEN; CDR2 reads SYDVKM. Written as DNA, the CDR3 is TGTGCCAGCAGTACCCGACGGTGGGATACGCAGTATTTT. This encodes CASSTRRWDTQYF.